Reported below is one TCR beta chain. The clone's antigen remains unknown. Within one base of it there is no much larger clone, and no base qualities were kept. CDR1 and CDR2 are read off the germline V gene as SGHRS and YFSETQ. The trim is 0 bases for V and 5 bases for J, with a gap of 6 bases between the germline ends. The CDR3 contains 13 residues, cysteine and phenylalanine counted. The entry retains the CDR3 DNA only, 39 bases that are in frame from base 1. The sample comes from a study of lymphopenia after photon versus proton radiotherapy (dated by TCRdb to between 2019 and 2020). In terms of the full investigation: The immunological effects of photon versus proton radiation therapy were compared in patients with gastrointestinal tumors who developed high-grade lymphopenia. The goal of the study was to describe how the two radiation modalities differ in their effects on the immune system. The roughly 21 patients in the cohort had gastrointestinal tumors, were treated with either photon or proton therapy, and subsequently developed lymphopenia. On the study overall, not on this receptor specifically: The survival association was assessed only in patients who died, and the authors presented better survival with proton therapy as a possibility rather than a demonstrated result. During treatment, patients who received photon therapy lost naive T cells and TCR diversity and gained effector/memory populations, whereas patients who received proton therapy remained relatively stable. After the lymphocyte count nadir, photon-treated repertoires showed oligoclonal expansion, especially of CD8+ Temra cells, which drove the drop in diversity. Across the cohort, among patients who died, a greater drop in TCR diversity after the nadir was inversely correlated with overall survival time.

Receptors were amplified or captured by the immunoSEQ multiplex PCR assay. T cell repertoires were profiled with deep sequencing of rearranged TCR beta loci together with multiparametric flow cytometry. Sourced from immuneACCESS, this table was stored by TCRdb with only in-frame sequences that have V and J called. A share of the clones is absent; for the studies checked, an unresolved V gene accounts for under half, and the remainder has no known explanation. This sample is represented by 35,000 to 50,000 clones; 80% to 95% of them were singletons. The leading ten clones occupy 15% of the sample. This material consisted of peripheral blood, taken from a patient treated with photon-based radiotherapy. The V gene is TRBV5-1 and the J gene is TRBJ2-1; confidence is insufficient to name the D gene. The clonotype was recovered from a man in his 60s with cholangiocarcinoma. At the DNA level, the sequence is TGCGCCAGCAGCTTGGGACGGAACAATGAGCAGTTCTTC. Its translation is CASSLGRNNEQFF.